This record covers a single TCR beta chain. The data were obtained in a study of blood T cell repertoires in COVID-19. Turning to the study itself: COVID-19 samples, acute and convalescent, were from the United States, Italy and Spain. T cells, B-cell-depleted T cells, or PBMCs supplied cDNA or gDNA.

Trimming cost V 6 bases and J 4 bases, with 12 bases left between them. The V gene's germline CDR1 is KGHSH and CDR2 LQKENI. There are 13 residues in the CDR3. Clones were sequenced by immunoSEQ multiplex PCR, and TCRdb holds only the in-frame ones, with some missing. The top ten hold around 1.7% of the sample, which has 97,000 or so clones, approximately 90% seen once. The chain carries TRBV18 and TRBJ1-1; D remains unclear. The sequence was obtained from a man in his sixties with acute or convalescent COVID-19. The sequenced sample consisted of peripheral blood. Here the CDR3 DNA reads TGTGCCAGCTCTTCAACGGGTGGCACTGAAGCTTTCTTT. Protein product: CASSSTGGTEAFF. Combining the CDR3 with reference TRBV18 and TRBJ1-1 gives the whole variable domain NAGVMQNPRHLVRRRGQEARLRCSPMKGHSHVYWYRQLPEEGLKFMVYLQKENIIDESGMPKERFSAEFPKEGPSILRIQQVVRGDSAAYFCASSSTGGTEAFFGQGTRLTVV.